This T cell receptor beta chain was observed in a study of shared clonotypes between healthy human individuals. The repertoire was sequenced with immunoSEQ multiplex PCR; TCRdb's copy has only in-frame clones and lacks some. This sample has 950,000 to 1,100,000 clones; around 78% occur once, and the top ten carry 0.5% to 0.65%. Turning to this clone: The antigen remains unidentified.

Whole-study results and caveats: Only a few donors were included, so the genetic and exposure-history diversity represented was limited.

Material for sequencing was memory CD4+ T cells from PBMCs. Noted subset: CD45RA-negative fraction. This TCR derives from a man aged 18 to 29 in good health. Some clones in this sample may be carry-over from other donors' samples.

The CDR3 DNA sequence: TGTGCCAGCTCGGCAAAGGGGGATGAGCAGTTCTTC. This gives the protein CASSAKGDEQFF. V is TRBV18 and J is TRBJ2-1; possible D gene TRBD1, 6 bases. There are 12 residues in the CDR3. CDR1 is KGHSH and CDR2 is LQKENI in the germline V gene. V shed 6 bases and J shed 8 bases, with 11 bases lying between them.